A selection of T cell receptor beta chains follows, all from one sample in a study of shared clonotypes between healthy human individuals. Only in-frame clones appear in the TCRdb table, and some are missing; sequencing was by immunoSEQ multiplex PCR. The data contain 2 million to 2.5 million clones, 85% to 95% of them seen just once; the ten biggest clones take up under 0.45%. The sample comprised naive CD4+ T cells from PBMCs. These receptors all stem from a man between 18 and 29 years old in good health. Some clones in this sample may be carry-over from other donors' samples. CDR3s include the opening cysteine and the closing phenylalanine or tryptophan. A D gene is named only where the DNA matches it firmly. Clone size, where shown, is once, few, many, or a class for clones that have expanded.

j_call | d_call | clone_size | v_call | cdr3_nt | cdr3_aa
TRBJ2-3 | NA | NA | TRBV5-1 | TGCGCCAGCAGTGGGGTGCGGAGTAGCACAGATACGCAGTATTTT | CASSGVRSSTDTQYF
TRBJ1-3 | NA | NA | TRBV9 | TGTGCCAGCAGCGTAGCAGTGGGTGCGGGAAACACCATATATTTT | CASSVAVGAGNTIYF
TRBJ2-1 | TRBD2 | NA | TRBV9 | TGTGCCAGCAGCCGAGGACTAGCGGCTACATTTTACAATGAGCAGTTCTTC | CASSRGLAATFYNEQFF
TRBJ2-1 | NA | NA | TRBV9 | TGTGCCAGCAGCGTAGTGGGAGCCGGTGAGCAGTTCTTC | CASSVVGAGEQFF
TRBJ1-4 | NA | NA | TRBV28 | TGTGCCAGCAGTCCACACAGGGTAGGAGGTGAAAAACTGTTTTTT | CASSPHRVGGEKLFF
TRBJ2-3 | NA | NA | TRBV2 | TGTGCCAGCAGTGCATCGGATACGCAGTATTTT | CASSASDTQYF
TRBJ2-5 | TRBD2 | NA | TRBV14 | TGTGCCAGCAGCCGACGAGAAAATCTAGCGGGAGTTTTCGAGACCCAGTACTTC | CASSRRENLAGVFETQYF
TRBJ2-7 | TRBD1 | NA | TRBV6-5 | TGTGCCAGCAGTCCTATGACAGGGGGTCACCAGTACTTC | CASSPMTGGHQYF
TRBJ2-7 | TRBD1 | NA | TRBV19 | TGTGCCAGTAGTAAGGTAGGAGACAGGGCTAGCGAGCAGTACTTC | CASSKVGDRASEQYF
TRBJ2-7 | NA | NA | TRBV6-5 | TGTGCCAGCAGTTACGAGGGAGCGGCATTCTACGAGCAGTACTTC | CASSYEGAAFYEQYF
TRBJ2-7 | TRBD2 | once | TRBV29-1 | TGCAGCGCCATGTTTACCGCGGGAGGTCCCGAGCAGTACTTC | CSAMFTAGGPEQYF
TRBJ2-5 | NA | NA | TRBV4-1 | TGCGCCAGCAGCCAAGATATGCAGGGGACGGGAGAGACCCAGTACTTC | CASSQDMQGTGETQYF
TRBJ1-5 | NA | NA | TRBV19 | TGTGCCAGTAGTACCACAAGTTATAGCAATCAGCCCCAGCATTTT | CASSTTSYSNQPQHF
TRBJ1-1 | NA | NA | TRBV28 | TGTGCCAGCAGTTTATATCGCCCCCCAGCTTTCTTT | CASSLYRPPAFF
TRBJ2-7 | TRBD2 | NA | TRBV28 | TGTGCCAGCGGCACTAGCGGAGGCTCCTACGAGCAGTACTTC | CASGTSGGSYEQYF
TRBJ2-7 | NA | NA | TRBV11-2 | TGTGCCAGCAGCTCCTTTGACAGTTTCTCCTACGAGCAGTACTTC | CASSSFDSFSYEQYF
TRBJ2-7 | TRBD2 | NA | TRBV9 | TGTGCCAGCAGCGCGAGCGGGAGGGGTTACGAGCAGTACTTC | CASSASGRGYEQYF
TRBJ2-7 | NA | NA | TRBV21-1 | TGTGCCAGCAGCAGGGTAGCGGGAGAGTTTGTCGAGCAGTACTTC | CASSRVAGEFVEQYF
TRBJ1-3 | NA | NA | TRBV7-9 | TGTGCCAGCAGCCCGCTGAGGACAGCAGGAAACACCATATATTTT | CASSPLRTAGNTIYF
TRBJ1-1 | NA | few | TRBV30 | TGTGCCTGGAGTGTAGCCAGGGACACTGAAGCTTTCTTT | CAWSVARDTEAFF
TRBJ2-4 | NA | NA | TRBV6-5 | TGTGCCAGCAGTTATTCCGGGCCCTCCAAAAACATTCAGTACTTC | CASSYSGPSKNIQYF
TRBJ2-2 | TRBD2 | NA | TRBV5-1 | TGCGCCAGCAGCCCTTACCGGGAGGGCTTTACCGGGGAGCTGTTTTTT | CASSPYREGFTGELFF
TRBJ2-3 | NA | NA | TRBV7-2 | TGTGCCAGCAGCTTAGCGAGGGGGCGGGGCCCCACAGATACGCAGTATTTT | CASSLARGRGPTDTQYF
TRBJ2-2 | NA | once | TRBV28 | TGTGCCAGCAGTCTCGGACAGACCGGGGAGCTGTTTTTT | CASSLGQTGELFF
TRBJ2-7 | TRBD2 | NA | TRBV7-2 | TGTGCCAGCAGCACGGGTAGCGGGAGGTACGAGCAGTACTTC | CASSTGSGRYEQYF
TRBJ2-5 | NA | NA | TRBV2 | TGTGCCAGCAGTGACGGGCTTATGGGGCAAGAGACCCAGTACTTC | CASSDGLMGQETQYF
TRBJ2-7 | TRBD2 | NA | TRBV27 | TGTGCCAGCAGTTTATCCGGGGTAGCGGGTGCCTACGAGCAGTACTTC | CASSLSGVAGAYEQYF
TRBJ2-7 | NA | NA | TRBV5-1 | TGCGCCAGCAGCTTGTTTGGGACGGAGTACTACGAGCAGTACTTC | CASSLFGTEYYEQYF
TRBJ2-1 | NA | NA | TRBV5-1 | TGCGCCAGCAGCTCCGACGCGGCCTTAAGCTCCTACAATGAGCAGTTCTTC | CASSSDAALSSYNEQFF
TRBJ2-1 | NA | NA | TRBV9 | TGTGCCAGCAGCGTAGTCGGCTCGAGGAATGAGCAGTTCTTC | CASSVVGSRNEQFF
TRBJ1-1 | NA | NA | TRBV5-1 | TGCGCCAGCAGCCCGGTGGCGGGGGCCCCTGAAGCTTTCTTT | CASSPVAGAPEAFF
TRBJ2-7 | NA | NA | TRBV14 | TGTGCCAGCAGCCAAGATTCCCGAGGGCACCGTCGATACGAGCAGTACTTC | CASSQDSRGHRRYEQYF
TRBJ2-3 | NA | once | TRBV6-1 | TGTGCCAGCTTAAAACCGGGGGCAGATACGCAGTATTTT | CASLKPGADTQYF